The entry that follows covers one TCR beta chain sequence. The data originate from a study of identical twins. The CDR3 consists of 17 residues. Deletions cut 2 bases from V and 6 bases from J, with 17 bases between. Germline lookup yields CDR1 LGHDT and CDR2 YNNKEL (reference sequence). cDNA carried unique molecular identifiers, and a universal primer site was added by template switching. Each CDR3 protein gets one entry after TCRdb re-called the 5' RACE reads with MiXCR. The sample has around 1.7 million distinct CDR3 sequences; 32% are singletons. This sequence was found in a newborn girl in good health. This sequence joins TRBV3-1 and TRBJ1-6; a weak D match, TRBD1 (5 bases). The sequencing sample was made of cord blood. CDR3 residues: CASSQLVGALTNSPLHF. CDR3 in DNA: TGTGCCAGCAGCCAACTAGTAGGGGCCCTTACTAATTCACCCCTCCACTTT.